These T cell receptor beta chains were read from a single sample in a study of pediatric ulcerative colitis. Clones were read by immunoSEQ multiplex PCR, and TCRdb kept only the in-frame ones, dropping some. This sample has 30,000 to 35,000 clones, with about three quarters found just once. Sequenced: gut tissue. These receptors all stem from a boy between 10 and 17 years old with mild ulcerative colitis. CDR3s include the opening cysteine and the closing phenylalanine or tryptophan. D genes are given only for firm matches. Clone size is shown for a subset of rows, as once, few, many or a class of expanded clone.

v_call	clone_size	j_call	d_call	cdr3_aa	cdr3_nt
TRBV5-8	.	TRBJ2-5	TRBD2	CASSLAVSSGQQTQYF	TGTGCCAGCAGCTTGGCCGTGTCTAGCGGGCAACAGACCCAGTACTTC
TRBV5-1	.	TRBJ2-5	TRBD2	CASSLVSPSGGATQYF	TGCGCCAGCAGCTTGGTCTCACCCAGCGGGGGTGCGACCCAGTACTTC
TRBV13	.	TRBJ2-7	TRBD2	CASSSRGSGGYEQYF	TGTGCCAGCAGCTCCAGGGGTAGCGGGGGGTACGAGCAGTACTTC
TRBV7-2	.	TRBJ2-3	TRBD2	CASSLWTSGGSDTQYF	TGTGCCAGCAGCCTATGGACTAGCGGGGGATCAGATACGCAGTATTTT
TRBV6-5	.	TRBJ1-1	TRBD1	CASSYRGQGVTEAFF	TGTGCCAGCAGTTACCGTGGACAGGGGGTCACTGAAGCTTTCTTT
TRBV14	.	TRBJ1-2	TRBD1	CASSQGPGGDYGYTF	TGTGCCAGCAGCCAAGGCCCAGGGGGCGACTATGGCTACACCTTC
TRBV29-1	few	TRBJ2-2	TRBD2	CSVGRAGNTGELFF	TGCAGCGTTGGACGAGCGGGAAACACCGGGGAGCTGTTTTTT
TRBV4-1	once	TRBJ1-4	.	CASSQEPVNEKLFF	TGCGCCAGCAGCCAAGAGCCCGTTAATGAAAAACTGTTTTTT
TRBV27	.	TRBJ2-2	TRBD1	CASSFGQGITGELFF	TGTGCCAGCAGTTTCGGACAGGGCATCACCGGGGAGCTGTTTTTT
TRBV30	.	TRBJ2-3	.	CAWSVAGGTDTQYF	TGTGCCTGGAGTGTGGCAGGGGGCACAGATACGCAGTATTTT
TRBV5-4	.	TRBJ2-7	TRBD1	CASSAGTAFDEQYF	TGTGCCAGCAGCGCCGGGACAGCCTTTGACGAGCAGTACTTC
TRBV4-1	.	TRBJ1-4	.	CASSQSWAANEKLFF	TGCGCCAGCAGCCAATCTTGGGCTGCTAATGAAAAACTGTTTTTT
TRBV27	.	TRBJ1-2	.	CASSPLEGYGYTF	TGTGCCAGCAGCCCCCTTGAGGGGTATGGCTACACCTTC
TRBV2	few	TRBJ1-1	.	CATPGPRNTEAFF	TGTGCCACCCCAGGACCGAGGAACACTGAAGCTTTCTTT
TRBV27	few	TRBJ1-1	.	CASSGGTAAPEAFF	TGTGCCAGCAGCGGCGGAACCGCAGCACCCGAAGCTTTCTTT
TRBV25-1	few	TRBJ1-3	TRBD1	CASRDRISGNTIYF	TGTGCCAGCAGGGACAGGATCTCTGGAAACACCATATATTTT
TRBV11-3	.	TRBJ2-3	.	CASSLRRNTQYF	TGTGCCAGCAGCTTAAGACGTAATACGCAGTATTTT
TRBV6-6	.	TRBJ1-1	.	CASSYSSQGGDTEAFF	TGTGCCAGCAGTTACTCGAGTCAGGGAGGGGACACTGAAGCTTTCTTT
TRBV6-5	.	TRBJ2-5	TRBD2	CASSYTGTSGQETQYF	TGTGCCAGCAGTTACACCGGGACTAGCGGGCAAGAGACCCAGTACTTC
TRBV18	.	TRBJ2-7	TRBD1	CASSTRTGGDYEQYF	TGTGCCAGCTCAACAAGGACAGGGGGTGACTACGAGCAGTACTTC
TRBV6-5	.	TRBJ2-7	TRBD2	CASRLSGGASYEQYF	TGTGCCAGCAGGTTGAGCGGGGGGGCCTCCTACGAGCAGTACTTC
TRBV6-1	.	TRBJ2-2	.	CASSDWWGASGELFF	TGTGCCAGCAGTGATTGGTGGGGGGCTTCCGGGGAGCTGTTTTTT
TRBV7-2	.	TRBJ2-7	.	CASSLGPENEQYF	TGTGCCAGCAGCTTAGGCCCGGAGAACGAGCAGTACTTC
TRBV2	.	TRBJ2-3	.	CASSEARATQYF	TGTGCCAGCAGTGAAGCGCGGGCTACGCAGTATTTT
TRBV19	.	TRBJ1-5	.	CASSIGTAGRSNQPQHF	TGTGCCAGTAGTATAGGAACGGCGGGGAGAAGCAATCAGCCCCAGCATTTT
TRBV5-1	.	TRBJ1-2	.	CASSLVVGRRGYTF	TGCGCCAGCAGCTTGGTCGTCGGTCGACGGGGCTACACCTTC
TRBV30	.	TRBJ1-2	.	CAWANWGADGYTF	TGTGCCTGGGCGAATTGGGGGGCTGATGGCTACACCTTC
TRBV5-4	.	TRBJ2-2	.	CASGRGGHPNTGELFF	TGTGCCAGCGGCCGAGGGGGACACCCTAACACCGGGGAGCTGTTTTTT
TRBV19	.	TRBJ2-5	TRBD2	CASSIVSSGGATQYF	TGTGCCAGTAGTATTGTGTCGAGCGGGGGGGCTACTCAGTACTTC
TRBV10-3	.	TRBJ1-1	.	CATCDSLNTEAFF	TGTGCCACGTGCGACAGCCTGAACACTGAAGCTTTCTTT
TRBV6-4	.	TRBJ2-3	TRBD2	CASSDSSGGATDTQYF	TGTGCCAGCAGTGACTCTAGCGGGGGGGCCACAGATACGCAGTATTTT
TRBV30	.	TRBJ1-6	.	CAGGPINSPLHF	TGTGCCGGGGGACCGATTAATTCACCCCTCCACTTT
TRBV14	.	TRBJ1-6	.	CASSQDRLLNSPLHF	TGTGCCAGCAGCCAAGACCGACTGCTTAATTCACCCCTCCACTTT
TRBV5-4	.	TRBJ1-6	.	CASSPEGTSGYNSPLHF	TGTGCCAGCAGCCCCGAGGGCACGAGTGGCTATAATTCACCCCTCCACTTT
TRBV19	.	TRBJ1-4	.	CASRPLGGINEKLFF	TGTGCCAGTAGACCCCTCGGGGGGATTAATGAAAAACTGTTTTTT
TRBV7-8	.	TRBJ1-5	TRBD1	CASSNTGVEYIGNQPQHF	TGTGCCAGCAGCAACACAGGGGTCGAATATATCGGCAATCAGCCCCAGCATTTT
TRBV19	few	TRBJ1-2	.	CASKTQTDSLYGYTF	TGTGCCAGTAAAACCCAAACTGACAGCCTGTATGGCTACACCTTC
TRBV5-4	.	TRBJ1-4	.	CASSLTGSFGEKLFF	TGTGCCAGCAGCTTGACCGGGAGTTTCGGTGAAAAACTGTTTTTT
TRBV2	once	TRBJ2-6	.	CASSGGGTGANVLTF	TGTGCCAGCAGTGGTGGGGGGACTGGGGCCAACGTCCTGACTTTC
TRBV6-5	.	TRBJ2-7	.	CASSYSGSSQAYEQYF	TGTGCCAGCAGTTACAGTGGATCCTCTCAAGCCTACGAGCAGTACTTC
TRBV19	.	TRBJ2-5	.	CASSIRGMETQYF	TGTGCCAGTAGTATACGGGGGATGGAGACCCAGTACTTC
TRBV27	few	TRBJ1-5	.	CASSFGRVQPQHF	TGTGCCAGCAGTTTTGGTAGGGTCCAGCCCCAGCATTTT
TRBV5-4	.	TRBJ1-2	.	CASSQTLTGDGYTF	TGTGCCAGCAGCCAAACCCTGACAGGAGATGGCTACACCTTC
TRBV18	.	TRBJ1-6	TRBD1	CASSRQGPNSPLHF	TGTGCCAGCTCACGACAGGGCCCGAATTCACCCCTCCACTTT
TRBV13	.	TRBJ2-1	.	CASSLGTSSYNEQFF	TGTGCCAGCAGCTTAGGGACTAGCTCCTACAATGAGCAGTTCTTC
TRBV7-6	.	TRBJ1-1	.	CASSAFPNTEAFF	TGTGCCAGCAGCGCGTTTCCGAACACTGAAGCTTTCTTT
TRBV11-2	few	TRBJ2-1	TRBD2	CASSFLLWTSGGYNEQFF	TGTGCCAGCAGCTTTCTACTTTGGACTAGCGGGGGCTACAATGAGCAGTTCTTC
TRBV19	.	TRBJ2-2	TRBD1	CASTKQGAYTGELFF	TGTGCCAGTACCAAACAGGGGGCGTACACCGGGGAGCTGTTTTTT
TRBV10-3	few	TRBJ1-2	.	CAISGLSGGYGYTF	TGTGCCATCAGCGGACTCTCCGGAGGGTATGGCTACACCTTC
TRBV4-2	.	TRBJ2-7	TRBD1	CASSHQGGETGGEQYF	TGTGCCAGCAGCCACCAAGGAGGGGAGACAGGGGGCGAGCAGTACTTC
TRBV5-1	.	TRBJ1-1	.	CASRGGSSPGTEAFF	TGCGCCAGCAGAGGGGGTTCCAGCCCTGGCACTGAAGCTTTCTTT
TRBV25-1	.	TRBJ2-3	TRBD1	CASSVTGADTQYF	TGTGCCAGCAGTGTAACAGGGGCAGATACGCAGTATTTT
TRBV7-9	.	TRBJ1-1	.	CASSSQGGNTEAFF	TGTGCCAGCAGCTCCCAGGGCGGGAACACTGAAGCTTTCTTT
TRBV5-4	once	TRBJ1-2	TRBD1	CASSLLAGGADYGYTF	TGTGCCAGCAGCCTTTTAGCAGGGGGCGCGGACTATGGCTACACCTTC
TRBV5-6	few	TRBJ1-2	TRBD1	CASSLLRDRGRTDGYTF	TGTGCCAGCAGCTTGCTGCGTGACAGGGGGCGTACGGACGGCTACACCTTC
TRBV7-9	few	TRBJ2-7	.	CASIGSGVYEQYF	TGTGCCAGCATAGGCTCGGGGGTATACGAGCAGTACTTC
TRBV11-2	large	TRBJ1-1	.	CASSGMNTEAFF	TGTGCCAGCAGCGGTATGAACACTGAAGCTTTCTTT
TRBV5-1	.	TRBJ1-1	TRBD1	CATRDRDNTEAFF	TGCGCCACTAGGGACAGAGACAACACTGAAGCTTTCTTT
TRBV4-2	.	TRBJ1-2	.	CATGGGTNYGYTF	TGTGCCACAGGCGGGGGCACCAACTATGGCTACACCTTC